These 32 T cell receptor beta chains originate from one sample sequenced in a study of prognosis after radiotherapy for stage I lung cancer. Two-round multiplex PCR, the amplification method, yielded TCR beta CDR3 from genomic DNA. Specific primers for each TRBV and TRBJ gene were what first-round PCR used. Using its own MiXCR run on the multiplex PCR reads, TCRdb lists one record per CDR3 protein. The table has under 20,000 distinct CDR3 sequences, about 46% seen once. The sequencing used PBMCs, collected before or after stereotactic body radiation therapy (not recorded which). These receptors were taken from a donor aged 50 or older with non-small cell lung cancer.

As regards this clonotype: A far larger clone is only one base removed, so a read error is likely. The chain links TRBV6-4 to TRBJ2-1; a weak D match, TRBD1 (6 bases). Germline CDR1 reads MRHNA; CDR2 reads SNTAGT. Trimming removed 7 bases from V and 1 base from J, with 20 bases in between. The CDR3 is made up of 17 amino acids. CDR3 nucleotides: TGTGCCAGCATCACAGAAAGGGGGAGTGCGTCCTACAATGAGCAGTTCTTC. Residues: CASITERGSASYNEQFF.

This clonotype was seen at least ten times. The chain couples TRBV6-1 to TRBJ2-3, with TRBD2 matching over 7 bases. The CDR3 is 15 residues long. Germline CDR1 is MNHNS and CDR2 is SASEGT. V dropped 4 bases and J dropped 2; count of bases not matched to a gene: 6. CDR3 in DNA: TGTGCCAGCAGTGCCCTAGCGGTTAACACAGATACGCAGTATTTT. This sequence encodes CASSALAVNTDTQYF.

This clonotype was seen at least ten times. This rearrangement joins TRBV29-1 to TRBJ2-3; possibly TRBD1 or TRBD2 for D (6 bases each). V was pared by 7 bases and J by 6 bases, with 17 bases between. CDR1 is SQVTM, CDR2 ANQGSEA, per germline. CDR3 length equals 13 residues. The CDR3 reads CSEEGEYGDTQYF. DNA for the CDR3: TGCAGCGAGGAGGGGGAGTACGGGGATACGCAGTATTTT.

Within the sample, this clonotype is medium-sized. This rearrangement joins TRBV6-1 to TRBJ2-2; 8 positions match TRBD1. V shed 6 bases, J shed 0 bases, and the junction held 6 bases outside the gene matches. CDR3 size: 16 residues. CDR1 MNHNS and CDR2 SASEGT come from the germline V gene. The CDR3 region has the DNA TGTGCCAGCAGGGACAGGGAAACTACGAACACCGGGGAGCTGTTTTTT. Protein sequence: CASRDRETTNTGELFF.

This clonotype was seen a handful of times. A much larger clonotype is one base distant, so this may be a read error. This rearrangement joins TRBV20-1 to TRBJ2-1, with D unclear. V lost 8 bases, J lost 1 base, and 6 bases lay in between. Germline-derived CDR1 and CDR2 are DFQATT and SNEGSKA (reference sequence). This CDR3 contains 11 residues. The CDR3 spells CSWVSYNEQFF. The DNA of the CDR3 is TGCAGTTGGGTTTCCTACAATGAGCAGTTCTTC.

This clonotype is judged medium-sized. The chain employs TRBV20-1 and TRBJ2-7; 9 bases fit TRBD2. CDR1 and CDR2 (germline): DFQATT, SNEGSKA (reference sequence). This CDR3 spans 14 amino acids. Trimming took 1 base from V and 5 from J; bases not matched to a gene: 6. The CDR3 DNA follows: TGCAGTGCTAGAGCGGCTAGCGGGAACCACGAGCAGTACTTC. Residues: CSARAASGNHEQYF.

The chain has TRBV30 and TRBJ1-2; possibly TRBD1 for D (6 bases). V dropped 2 bases and J dropped 5 bases, with 9 bases sitting between them. CDR1 and CDR2 (germline): GTSNPN, SVGIG (reference sequence). This CDR3 comprises 12 residues. CDR3 DNA sequence: TGTGCCTGGAGTCCAGGGGTGTATGGCTACACCTTC. Translating gives CAWSPGVYGYTF. The full variable domain, in which reference TRBV30 and TRBJ1-2 provide the parts outside the CDR3, is SQTIHQWPATLVQPVGSPLSLECTVEGTSNPNLYWYRQAAGRGLQLLFYSVGIGQISSEVPQNLSASRPQDRQFILSSKKLLLSDSGFYLCAWSPGVYGYTFGSGTRLTVV.

This chain joins TRBV19 and TRBJ2-2; possible D gene TRBD1, 6 bases. The CDR3 covers 16 residues. With 6 bases removed from V and 9 bases from J, the gap between germline ends came to 23 bases. Germline lookup yields CDR1 LNHDA and CDR2 SQIVND (reference sequence). CDR3 region: CASSPTGVWGTRELFF. For the CDR3, the DNA is TGTGCCAGTAGCCCGACAGGTGTTTGGGGGACCCGGGAGCTGTTTTTT.

The chain combines TRBV27 with TRBJ1-5; D might be TRBD1 (5 bases). The germline CDR1 and CDR2 sequences are MNHEY and SMNVEV (reference sequence). This CDR3 has 15 amino acids. Trimming removed 1 base at V and 0 bases at J, with 7 bases between. The CDR3 DNA follows: TGTGCCAGCAGTTTATGGGGGAATAGCAATCAGCCCCAGCATTTT. Translation: CASSLWGNSNQPQHF.

The chain employs TRBV30 and TRBJ1-6, with 8 bases identical to TRBD1. Germline values: CDR1 GTSNPN, CDR2 SVGIG (reference sequence). J lost 8 bases, V lost 3 bases, and 9 bases had no gene match. CDR3 length: 15 amino acids. This CDR3 is CAWRTVGTGDSPLHF. The CDR3, as DNA: TGTGCCTGGAGAACGGTTGGGACAGGAGATTCACCCCTCCACTTT.

This clonotype was seen at least ten times. The V call is TRBV9, the J call TRBJ1-3; possible D gene TRBD1, 6 bases. The germline V and J ends were trimmed by 6 bases and 8 bases, with 18 bases remaining between them. Germline V gene data show CDR1 as SGDLS and CDR2 as YYNGEE. The CDR3 loop spans 14 amino acids. The CDR3 region is CASTRGQFLDTIYF. CDR3 DNA sequence: TGTGCCAGCACCCGAGGACAGTTCCTTGACACCATATATTTT. The full variable domain, rest sourced from reference TRBV9 and TRBJ1-3, is DSGVTQTPKHLITATGQRVTLRCSPRSGDLSVYWYQQSLDQGLQFLIQYYNGEERAKGNILERFSAQQFPDLHSELNLSSLELGDSALYFCASTRGQFLDTIYFGEGSWLTVV.

The sample holds many counts of this clonotype. The rearrangement links TRBV29-1 to TRBJ2-3, with D tentatively TRBD2 (6 bases). CDR3 size: 13 residues. The V and J ends lost 7 bases and 0 bases respectively, with 11 bases between them. Germline lookup yields CDR1 SQVTM and CDR2 ANQGSEA. CDR3 sequence reads: CSAQSGSTDTQYF. In DNA, the CDR3 is TGCAGCGCCCAAAGCGGGAGCACAGATACGCAGTATTTT.

By sample fraction, this clonotype is medium-sized. The chain is built from TRBV11-3 and TRBJ2-2, with D unclear. This CDR3 is 15 amino acids long. Germline values: CDR1 SGHNT, CDR2 YENEEA. V shed 5 bases and J shed 5 bases, with 15 bases lying between them. The CDR3 sequence is CASSRRTARTGELFF. CDR3 in DNA: TGTGCCAGCAGCCGCCGAACAGCAAGGACCGGGGAGCTGTTTTTT.

In this sample, this clonotype turned up many times. The V call is TRBV20-1, the J call TRBJ2-5, with D tentatively TRBD1 (6 bases). The length of the CDR3 is 14 residues. Trimming cost V 5 bases and J 1 base, with 14 bases left between them. Germline V gene lookup returns CDR1 DFQATT and CDR2 SNEGSKA (reference sequence). CDR3 nucleotide sequence: TGCAGTGCTCGCCGCACAGGGTTCCAAGAGACCCAGTACTTC. Protein product: CSARRTGFQETQYF.

This clonotype ranks as medium-sized. This chain links TRBV27 with TRBJ2-6; D remains unclear. This CDR3 is built from 14 residues. Deletions cut 3 bases from V and 4 bases from J, with 7 bases between. Germline V gene data show CDR1 as MNHEY and CDR2 as SMNVEV (reference sequence). The CDR3 DNA reads as TGTGCCAGCAGTTTGGATCCAGGGGCCAACGTCCTGACTTTC. Protein product: CASSLDPGANVLTF.

This clonotype was counted many times. The chain carries TRBV5-5 and TRBJ1-2; tentative D call: TRBD1 (6 bases). V shed 0 bases and J shed 3 bases, with 12 bases lying between them. This CDR3 contains 15 residues. In germline, CDR1 is SGHKS, CDR2 YYEKEE (reference sequence). This CDR3 reads CASSLDTTGYYGYTF. In DNA form, the CDR3 reads TGTGCCAGCAGCTTGGATACGACAGGCTACTATGGCTACACCTTC.

The rearrangement uses TRBV6-5 and TRBJ2-7; 12 nucleotides align to TRBD2. The CDR3 consists of 15 residues. Germline V gene sequence: CDR1 MNHEY, CDR2 SVGAGI. The ends lost 0 bases at V and 9 bases at J; junction bases unmatched: 6. CDR3 region: CASSYSTSGGYRQYF. CDR3 DNA sequence: TGTGCCAGCAGTTACTCGACTAGCGGGGGCTACAGGCAGTACTTC.

This chain joins TRBV6-2 or TRBV6-3 and TRBJ2-7, with 9 bases that match TRBD1. Germline V gene lookup returns CDR1 MNHEY and CDR2 SVGEGT. Losses at the gene ends were 6 bases for V and 0 bases for J; bases not matched to a gene: 6. CDR3 length: 15 residues. This CDR3 reads CASSRGTGTSYEQYF. Written as DNA, the CDR3 is TGTGCCAGCAGCCGTGGGACAGGGACCTCCTACGAGCAGTACTTC.

With regard to this clonotype: The germline gene is not matched at one end of the junction; a read error may be the cause. The gene calls are TRBV5-1 and TRBJ2-2, with unresolved D. CDR1 SGHRS and CDR2 YFSETQ come from the germline V gene. The CDR3 spans 12 residues. This chain's CDR3 is CASSFLAGELFF. CDR3 sequence (DNA): TGCGCCAGCAGCTTTTTAGCCGGTGAGCTGTTTTTT.

This clonotype was recorded at least ten times. The gene calls are TRBV19 and TRBJ2-7; 7 nucleotides agree with TRBD2. Germline V gives CDR1 LNHDA, CDR2 SQIVND (reference sequence). V lost 7 bases to trimming and J lost 7 bases; unmatched junction nucleotides: 22. CDR3 size: 17 residues. Here the CDR3 reads CASTAYHTPGLRLEQYF. In DNA form, the CDR3 reads TGTGCCAGTACCGCGTATCACACCCCGGGACTAAGGCTTGAGCAGTACTTC.

The sample holds many counts of this clonotype. The chain is built from TRBV9 and TRBJ2-7, with D perhaps matching TRBD1 (6 bases). The CDR3 totals 15 residues. The germline V and J ends were trimmed by 1 base and 2 bases, with 13 bases remaining between them. Germline loops: CDR1 SGDLS, CDR2 YYNGEE. The CDR3 is CASSVSAGVAYEQYF. The DNA of the CDR3 is TGTGCCAGCAGCGTATCCGCAGGGGTGGCCTACGAGCAGTACTTC.

The chain recombines TRBV6-1 with TRBJ1-5; D gene unclear. Looked up from germline, CDR1 is MNHNS and CDR2 is SASEGT. The CDR3 consists of 10 residues. Trimming pared 7 bases from V and 12 bases from J, leaving 10 bases between. The CDR3 loop reads CASIGVFQHF. The CDR3 DNA follows: TGTGCCAGCATTGGCGTGTTCCAGCATTTT.

The rearrangement joins TRBV20-1 to TRBJ2-2; 7 nucleotides align to TRBD1. Germline V gene sequence: CDR1 DFQATT, CDR2 SNEGSKA (reference sequence). With V trimmed by 5 bases and J by 4 bases, 7 bases remained unmatched. The CDR3 spans 14 residues. Here the CDR3 reads CSARRSGGTGELFF. The CDR3 DNA sequence: TGCAGTGCTCGTCGGTCAGGGGGCACCGGGGAGCTGTTTTTT.

This clonotype was observed many times. CDR3 in amino acids: CASSLAGAGTEETQYF. CDR3 coding DNA: TGTGCCAGCAGCTTGGCCGGGGCGGGAACGGAAGAGACCCAGTACTTC. The chain combines TRBV5-4 with TRBJ2-5; D perhaps matches TRBD2 (6 bases). Trimming cost V 0 bases and J 3 bases, with 15 bases left between them. The CDR3 covers 16 residues. Per germline, CDR1 SGHNT and CDR2 YYREEE (reference sequence).

This clonotype was seen many times. The CDR3 reads CASSQETAGHEQYF. The CDR3, as DNA: TGCGCCAGCAGCCAAGAGACGGCGGGTCACGAGCAGTACTTC. The J gene is TRBJ2-7, the V gene TRBV4-3, with a possible D match to TRBD2 (5 bases). The CDR3 sequence is 14 residues long. Trimming pared 0 bases from V and 5 bases from J, leaving 11 bases between. Per germline, CDR1 LGHNA and CDR2 YSLEER.

The rearrangement joins TRBV6-1 to TRBJ1-6, with D possibly matching TRBD1 (5 bases). Trimming removed 7 bases at V and 9 bases at J, with 19 bases between. Looked up from germline, CDR1 is MNHNS and CDR2 is SASEGT. CDR3 length equals 15 residues. This chain's CDR3 is CASKLAGGSGSPLHF. The CDR3 DNA sequence: TGTGCCAGCAAGCTTGCCGGGGGATCGGGTTCACCCCTCCACTTT.

This clonotype was found many times. The chain is built from TRBV27 and TRBJ2-1; D perhaps matches TRBD2 (5 bases). The CDR3 covers 13 residues. Germline assignment: CDR1 MNHEY and CDR2 SMNVEV (reference sequence). V was pared by 3 bases and J by 7 bases, with 10 bases between. The CDR3 is CASSLSRRNEQFF. The DNA of the CDR3 is TGTGCCAGCAGTTTGTCTAGGAGGAATGAGCAGTTCTTC.

Remarks on this clonotype: Since a far larger clone is one base different, this is likely a read error. The chain links TRBV6-1 to TRBJ2-3, with D maybe TRBD2 (5 bases). Trimming removed 6 bases from V and 4 bases from J, with 14 bases in between. Germline values: CDR1 MNHNS, CDR2 SASEGT. The CDR3 spans 14 residues. CDR3 DNA sequence: TGTGCCAGCAGCGCATCGGGATACGCAGATACGCAGTATTTT. Amino acids: CASSASGYADTQYF.

The table lists this clonotype with many counts. The CDR3 sequence is CSALRDRVLTF. The CDR3 DNA follows: TGCAGTGCTCTCCGGGACAGGGTTCTCACCTTC. V gene TRBV20-1 combines with J gene TRBJ1-2, with TRBD1 identical over 9 bases. Losses at the gene ends were 5 bases for V and 13 bases for J; bases not matched to a gene: 8. Germline V gene lookup returns CDR1 DFQATT and CDR2 SNEGSKA (reference sequence). This CDR3 is 11 amino acids long.

This clonotype was detected a few times. Since a far larger clone is one base different, this is likely a read error. The rearrangement links TRBV6-2 or TRBV6-3 to TRBJ2-7; D perhaps matches TRBD1 (5 bases). Germline CDR1 is MNHEY and CDR2 is SVGEGT. The CDR3 sequence is 17 residues long. Trimming pared 7 bases from V and 0 bases from J, leaving 22 bases between. CDR3 region: CASTPSTGSRSSYEQYF. CDR3 DNA: TGTGCCAGCACTCCCTCCACAGGTTCCCGTAGCTCCTACGAGCAGTACTTC.

This clonotype was recorded at least ten times. The V gene is TRBV14, the J gene TRBJ2-1; 11 bases align to TRBD2. CDR1 SGHDN and CDR2 FVKESK come from the germline V gene. CDR3 length: 15 residues. With V trimmed by 5 bases and J by 8 bases, 8 bases remained unmatched. CDR3 sequence (DNA): TGTGCCAGCAGCAGTTATAGCGGGAGGGCCCATGAGCAGTTCTTC. Protein: CASSSYSGRAHEQFF.

To note about this clonotype: This likely came from a read error, as a far larger clone is one base away. The J gene is TRBJ2-2, the V gene TRBV6-1, with TRBD2 matching 9 bases. Germline lookup yields CDR1 MNHNS and CDR2 SASEGT. V shed 4 bases, J shed 4 bases, and the junction held 7 bases outside the gene matches. CDR3 length: 16 residues. In DNA form, the CDR3 reads TGTGCCAGCAGTGTATTTGGTAGCGGGGGCACCGGGGAGCTGTTTTTT. Amino acids: CASSVFGSGGTGELFF.